This T cell receptor (beta chain) emerged from a study of CD8 T cells in ankylosing spondylitis. Findings and limits, study-wide: In ankylosing spondylitis blood, a motif of roughly eight highly homologous TCR beta variants appeared characteristic. Disease-linked clones had a CD8+ phenotype and relatively low frequency in peripheral blood. According to the report, clones linked to the disease were significantly enriched in matched synovial fluid samples taken from ankylosing spondylitis patients. Before this, some motif variants had been reported in reactive arthritis synovial fluid and blood.

Trimming cost V 0 bases and J 2 bases; bases outside gene matches: 2. The V gene's germline CDR1 is SGHRS and CDR2 YFSETQ. The CDR3 is 15 residues long. One entry per CDR3 protein results from TCRdb running MiXCR on the 5' RACE reads. The table lists roughly 130,000 distinct CDR3 sequences, around 7% of them singletons. In its sample, this clonotype was seen many times. The antigen remains unidentified. Sequenced input: blood, either unsorted or a sorted T cell fraction (not recorded which). This chain links TRBV5-1 with TRBJ2-1, with 7 bases that match TRBD2. This receptor was obtained from a male donor with ankylosing spondylitis or in good health (not recorded which). DNA of the CDR3: TGCGCCAGCAGCTTGGCCCTAGCGGCCTACAATGAGCAGTTCTTC. The encoded protein is CASSLALAAYNEQFF.